The entry below gives a single T cell receptor (beta chain) sequence along with its context. This entry comes from a study of Ad26.COV2.S vaccination and SARS-CoV-2 variants. About the research overall: The COV1001 Ad26.COV2.S trial arm included the donor.

This table comes from immunoSEQ multiplex PCR, and its TCRdb copy is limited to in-frame clones, with some not included. The sample contains fewer than 800,000 clones, 80% to 90% of which appear only once. Treatment described: some 20 received Ad26.COV2.S at low or high dose, single or two shots; roughly five received placebo; per-sample allocation not given. Day 63 following the first vaccine or placebo injection was when the samples were taken. The donor's status was that of an adult aged 18-55 years in Boston. V shed 4 bases and J shed 5 bases, with 12 bases lying between them. The V gene's germline CDR1 is SGHNT and CDR2 YYREEE (reference sequence). This CDR3 comprises 13 residues.

The source material was peripheral blood, sampled in a trial of Ad26.COV2.S vaccine versus placebo. This TCR was sampled from a person between 18 and 65 years old who received the Ad26.COV2.S COVID-19 vaccine or a placebo. V gene TRBV5-4 combines with J gene TRBJ2-5; tentatively, D is TRBD2 (6 bases). This CDR3 is CASSRASGETQYF. As DNA, the CDR3 is TGTGCCAGCAGCCGAGCGAGCGGGGAGACCCAGTACTTC.